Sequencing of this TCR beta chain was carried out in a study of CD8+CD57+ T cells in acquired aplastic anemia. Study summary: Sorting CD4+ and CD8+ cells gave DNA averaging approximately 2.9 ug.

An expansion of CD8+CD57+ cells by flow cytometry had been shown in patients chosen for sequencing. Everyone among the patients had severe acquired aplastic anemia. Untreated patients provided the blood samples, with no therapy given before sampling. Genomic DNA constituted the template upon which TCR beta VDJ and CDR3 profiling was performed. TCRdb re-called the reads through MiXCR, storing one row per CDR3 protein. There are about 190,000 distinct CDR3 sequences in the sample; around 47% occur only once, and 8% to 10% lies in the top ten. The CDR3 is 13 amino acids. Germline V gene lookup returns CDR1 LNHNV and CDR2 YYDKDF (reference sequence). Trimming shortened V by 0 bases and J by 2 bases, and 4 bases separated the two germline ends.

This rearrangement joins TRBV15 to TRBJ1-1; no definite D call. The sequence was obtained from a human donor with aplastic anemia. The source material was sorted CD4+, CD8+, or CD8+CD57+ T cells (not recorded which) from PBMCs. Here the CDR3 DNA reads TGTGCCACCAGCAGAGATCATAACACTGAAGCTTTCTTT. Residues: CATSRDHNTEAFF. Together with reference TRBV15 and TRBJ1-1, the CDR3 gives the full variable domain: DAMVIQNPRYQVTQFGKPVTLSCSQTLNHNVMYWYQQKSSQAPKLLFHYYDKDFNNEADTPDNFQSRRPNTSFCFLDIRSPGLGDTAMYLCATSRDHNTEAFFGQGTRLTVV.